These 27 T cell receptor beta chains were sequenced from one sample in a study of T cell changes during pregnancy in multiple sclerosis. The method was immunoSEQ multiplex PCR; TCRdb's version includes in-frame clones alone and lacks a portion of them. The data hold approximately 89,000 clones, with roughly 93% observed a single time. The sample consisted of peripheral blood, taken in the third trimester of pregnancy. The receptors originated from a female donor with multiple sclerosis, enrolled in a pregnancy study.

The chain uses TRBV18 and TRBJ1-1; TRBD1 is a possible D gene (5 bases). This CDR3 is built from 15 residues. V shed 3 bases and J shed 1 base, with 12 bases lying between them. Looked up from germline, CDR1 is KGHSH and CDR2 is LQKENI. CDR3 bases: TGTGCCAGCTCACCTAGGTTAGACAGGAACACTGAAGCTTTCTTT. Encoded protein: CASSPRLDRNTEAFF. The variable domain in full, with the rest retrieved from reference TRBV18 and TRBJ1-1, is NAGVMQNPRHLVRRRGQEARLRCSPMKGHSHVYWYRQLPEEGLKFMVYLQKENIIDESGMPKERFSAEFPKEGPSILRIQQVVRGDSAAYFCASSPRLDRNTEAFFGQGTRLTVV.

The V gene is TRBV7-6, the J gene TRBJ2-7; the match to TRBD1 covers 8 bases. The V gene's germline CDR1 is SGHVS and CDR2 FNYEAQ. The junction had 5 bases not matched to a gene; V was cut back by 4 bases and J by 3 bases. The length of the CDR3 is 14 residues. The CDR3 bases are TGTGCCAGCAGCTCCCGAACAGGGGGCTACGAGCAGTACTTC. Protein product: CASSSRTGGYEQYF.

CDR3 nucleotide sequence: TGCGCCAGCAGCCACGGGGCGGAGGGGAAGATAACAGATACGCAGTATTTT. It encodes CASSHGAEGKITDTQYF. This chain links TRBV4-3 with TRBJ2-3, with TRBD2 as a possible D gene (6 bases). Trimming took 3 bases from V and 3 from J, leaving 19 bases between them. The CDR3 consists of 17 residues. The germline gives CDR1 LGHNA, CDR2 YSLEER.

This chain links TRBV19 with TRBJ2-7; 10 positions agree with TRBD1. Trimming cost V 5 bases and J 6 bases; bases outside gene matches: 7. The germline V gene has CDR1 LNHDA and CDR2 SQIVND (reference sequence). The CDR3 is made up of 14 amino acids. The CDR3 is CASSGWDRGPEQYF. In nucleotides, the CDR3 is TGTGCCAGTAGTGGATGGGACAGGGGTCCCGAGCAGTACTTC.

The V gene is TRBV19, the J gene TRBJ2-7, with 12 nucleotides matching TRBD1. Germline assignment: CDR1 LNHDA and CDR2 SQIVND (reference sequence). The CDR3 is 15 amino acids. The CDR3 bases are TGTGCTTGTACCCCCGGGACAGGGGGCGTCTACGAGCAGTACTTC. Its translation is CACTPGTGGVYEQYF.

The chain combines TRBV5-5 with TRBJ2-5, with 10 bases that match TRBD1. The germline gives CDR1 SGHKS, CDR2 YYEKEE (reference sequence). The CDR3 contains 15 residues. J lost 5 bases, V lost 0 bases, and 4 bases had no gene match. CDR3 bases: TGTGCCAGCAGCTTGGGTCCGGGACAGGGGGAGACCCAGTACTTC. This gives the protein CASSLGPGQGETQYF. Combining the CDR3 with reference TRBV5-5 and TRBJ2-5 gives the whole variable domain DAGVTQSPTHLIKTRGQQVTLRCSPISGHKSVSWYQQVLGQGPQFIFQYYEKEERGRGNFPDRFSARQFPNYSSELNVNALLLGDSALYLCASSLGPGQGETQYFGPGTRLLVL.

The V call is TRBV14, the J call TRBJ2-7; 8 bases fit TRBD1. CDR3 length: 14 amino acids. Per the germline V gene, CDR1 is SGHDN and CDR2 is FVKESK. V was pared by 2 bases and J by 5 bases, with 5 bases of the junction left unmatched. The CDR3 spells CASSQFTGGNEQYF. CDR3 nucleotides: TGTGCCAGCAGCCAATTTACAGGGGGAAACGAGCAGTACTTC.

V gene TRBV27 combines with J gene TRBJ2-2; unclear D gene. The CDR3 has 13 amino acids. The germline V gene encodes CDR1 MNHEY and CDR2 SMNVEV (reference sequence). Deletions cut 0 bases from V and 7 bases from J, with 6 bases between. CDR3 protein: CASSLSFSGELFF. The CDR3 DNA reads as TGTGCCAGCAGTTTATCTTTTAGCGGGGAGCTGTTTTTT.

The CDR3 DNA is TGTGCCAGCTCAGAAGGGGCAACCGGGGAGCTGTTTTTT. Translation gives CASSEGATGELFF. This rearrangement joins TRBV18 to TRBJ2-2, with D possibly being TRBD1 (5 bases). The germline V gene encodes CDR1 KGHSH and CDR2 LQKENI. V dropped 5 bases and J dropped 5 bases, with 9 bases sitting between them. This CDR3 is 13 amino acids long.

This rearrangement joins TRBV18 to TRBJ2-2; TRBD2 matches 12 bases. J gave up 6 bases and V 3 bases, and 14 bases lay outside the gene matches. The germline CDR1 and CDR2 sequences are KGHSH and LQKENI. CDR3 length: 19 amino acids. The CDR3: CASSPLSLAGGPNAGELFF. The CDR3 coding sequence is TGTGCCAGCTCACCCCTCTCTCTAGCGGGAGGGCCGAATGCCGGGGAGCTGTTTTTT. Filled out from reference TRBV18 and TRBJ2-2, the complete variable domain reads NAGVMQNPRHLVRRRGQEARLRCSPMKGHSHVYWYRQLPEEGLKFMVYLQKENIIDESGMPKERFSAEFPKEGPSILRIQQVVRGDSAAYFCASSPLSLAGGPNAGELFFGEGSRLTVL.

Points on this clone: The same CDR3 can be traced to other DNA sequences in this sample. The chain joins TRBV5-1 to TRBJ2-1, with 11 bases fitting TRBD2. The CDR3 spans 15 residues. J lost 6 bases, V lost 1 base, and 3 bases had no gene match. In germline, CDR1 is SGHRS, CDR2 YFSETQ. The CDR3 sequence is CASSLTSGRGNEQFF. DNA for the CDR3: TGCGCCAGCAGCTTGACTAGCGGGAGAGGCAATGAGCAGTTCTTC.

The CDR3 DNA reads as TGTGCCAGCAGACGACCAGGGGACACTGAAGCTTTCTTT. Encoded protein: CASRRPGDTEAFF. The rearrangement joins TRBV28 to TRBJ1-1; D is perhaps TRBD1 (6 bases). Trimming took off 6 bases at V and 3 bases at J, with 11 bases between the two ends. Germline V gene lookup returns CDR1 MDHEN and CDR2 SYDVKM. CDR3 length: 13 residues.

The J gene is TRBJ1-2, the V gene TRBV28, with D tentatively TRBD1 (6 bases). Germline loops: CDR1 MDHEN, CDR2 SYDVKM. With 5 bases removed from V and 3 bases from J, the gap between germline ends came to 13 bases. CDR3 length: 14 residues. CDR3 residues: CASSIQGSHYGYTF. The CDR3 nucleotides are TGTGCCAGCAGTATACAGGGCTCTCACTATGGCTACACCTTC.

The CDR3 bases are TGTGCCAGTAGTATCGGGGGACTAGCCGGACCCTACAATGAGCAGTTCTTC. Translating it yields CASSIGGLAGPYNEQFF. The chain recombines TRBV19 with TRBJ2-1; 9 bases map to TRBD2. Germline assignment: CDR1 LNHDA and CDR2 SQIVND (reference sequence). The ends lost 3 bases at V and 2 bases at J; junction bases unmatched: 8. CDR3 length: 17 amino acids.

V gene TRBV4-1 combines with J gene TRBJ1-2, with TRBD1 identical over 7 bases. This CDR3 contains 15 residues. Germline V gene data show CDR1 as MGHRA and CDR2 as YSYEKL. The V gene end was trimmed by 4 bases and the J gene end by 2 bases; junction bases not matched to a gene: 7. In DNA, the CDR3 is TGCGCCAGCAGCCCCCAGACAGGGTTGAACTATGGCTACACCTTC. Translation gives CASSPQTGLNYGYTF.

The chain recombines TRBV11-2 with TRBJ2-7; a possible D gene is TRBD2 (7 bases). Per germline, CDR1 SGHAT and CDR2 FQNNGV. V dropped 5 bases and J dropped 1 base, with 18 bases sitting between them. This CDR3 spans 16 amino acids. CDR3: CASSPEGGQGSYEQYF. For the CDR3, the DNA is TGTGCCAGCAGCCCGGAGGGGGGGCAGGGTTCCTACGAGCAGTACTTC.

This clone has more than one count but fewer than ten. The chain joins TRBV13 to TRBJ1-4, with a weak D call TRBD1 (6 bases). Trimming stripped 5 bases from V and 5 bases from J, with 12 bases between. The CDR3 has 14 residues. Germline CDR1 reads PRHDT; CDR2 reads FYEKMQ (reference sequence). This chain's CDR3 is CASSLTGPNEKLFF. In DNA form, the CDR3 reads TGTGCCAGCAGCCTTACAGGGCCGAATGAAAAACTGTTTTTT. Based on the CDR3 plus reference TRBV13 and TRBJ1-4, the full variable domain is AAGVIQSPRHLIKEKRETATLKCYPIPRHDTVYWYQQGPGQDPQFLISFYEKMQSDKGSIPDRFSAQQFSDYHSELNMSSLELGDSALYFCASSLTGPNEKLFFGSGTQLSVL.

This rearrangement joins TRBV18 to TRBJ2-7, with 13 bases identical to TRBD2. Unmatched junction bases numbered 6, after V lost 4 bases and J lost 0 bases. This CDR3 has 17 residues. The V gene's germline CDR1 is KGHSH and CDR2 LQKENI. CDR3 sequence: CASSLGLAGVSSYEQYF. As DNA, the CDR3 is TGTGCCAGCTCACTTGGACTAGCGGGAGTGAGCTCCTACGAGCAGTACTTC. The full variable domain, completed using reference TRBV18 and TRBJ2-7, is NAGVMQNPRHLVRRRGQEARLRCSPMKGHSHVYWYRQLPEEGLKFMVYLQKENIIDESGMPKERFSAEFPKEGPSILRIQQVVRGDSAAYFCASSLGLAGVSSYEQYFGPGTRLTVT.

The gene calls are TRBV4-3 and TRBJ2-1, with D possibly matching TRBD1 (6 bases). The CDR3 sequence is 16 residues long. Germline-derived CDR1 and CDR2 are LGHNA and YSLEER. V lost 3 bases, J lost 8 bases, and 20 bases lay in between. CDR3 coding DNA: TGCGCCAGCAGCCAGCGAGGGGTCAGGGGCGGAGATGAGCAGTTCTTC. It is translated as CASSQRGVRGGDEQFF.

The chain has TRBV5-5 and TRBJ2-3, with D perhaps matching TRBD1 (6 bases). The V end was cut by 0 bases, the J end by 4 bases, with 12 bases between. This CDR3 comprises 15 residues. Germline lookup yields CDR1 SGHKS and CDR2 YYEKEE (reference sequence). The CDR3 coding sequence is TGTGCCAGCAGCTTGGGGGGGCGCCTCGCAGATACGCAGTATTTT. Translation gives CASSLGGRLADTQYF.

The chain joins TRBV30 to TRBJ1-2, with 11 bases aligning to TRBD1. CDR1 is GTSNPN and CDR2 is SVGIG in the germline V gene (reference sequence). This CDR3 contains 15 residues. Trimming removed 4 bases from V and 4 bases from J; junction bases left unmatched: 8. The CDR3 DNA reads TGTGCCTGGAATCAAGGACAGGGGGCACTCTATGGCTACACCTTC. It yields the protein CAWNQGQGALYGYTF.

By share, this clone ranks as medium-sized. V is TRBV30 and J is TRBJ2-1; TRBD2 agrees at 7 bases. The CDR3 spans 14 residues. J was trimmed by 4 bases and V by 0 bases; bases with no gene match: 3. Germline V gives CDR1 GTSNPN, CDR2 SVGIG (reference sequence). CDR3 in DNA: TGTGCCTGGAGTGTCCTAGCGGAGTACAATGAGCAGTTCTTC. This sequence encodes CAWSVLAEYNEQFF.

V and J are TRBV5-4 and TRBJ1-2; TRBD1 might be the D (6 bases). V lost 4 bases and J lost 6, with 25 bases in between. From germline, CDR1 is SGHNT and CDR2 YYREEE (reference sequence). This CDR3 is 17 amino acids long. The CDR3 sequence: CASSPWNRVPSSDGYTF. The CDR3 DNA reads as TGTGCCAGCAGCCCGTGGAACAGGGTCCCCTCCTCAGATGGCTACACCTTC.

The V gene is TRBV13, the J gene TRBJ2-3, with D maybe TRBD2 (6 bases). V dropped 5 bases and J dropped 0 bases, with 12 bases sitting between them. The CDR3 consists of 15 residues. Per germline, CDR1 PRHDT and CDR2 FYEKMQ (reference sequence). CDR3 region: CASSHRGWSTDTQYF. CDR3 DNA: TGTGCCAGCAGCCACCGGGGGTGGAGCACAGATACGCAGTATTTT.

The V call is TRBV12-5, the J call TRBJ2-7, with D tentatively TRBD1 (6 bases). The V end lost 0 bases, the J end lost 2 bases, and 11 bases lay between the germline ends. Germline V gives CDR1 LGHNT, CDR2 FRNRAP. The CDR3 consists of 15 residues. The CDR3 nucleotides are TGTGCTAGTGGTTTGGTGTTGGGACACCCCTACGAGCAGTACTTC. The encoded protein is CASGLVLGHPYEQYF.

V usage is TRBV12-5 and J usage is TRBJ2-1; TRBD2 aligns across 12 bases. Germline CDR1 reads LGHNT; CDR2 reads FRNRAP. The length of the CDR3 is 19 residues. V dropped 0 bases and J dropped 3; count of bases not matched to a gene: 9. The CDR3 reads CASGLVLSGLAGHYNEQFF. CDR3 nucleotide sequence: TGTGCTAGTGGTTTGGTACTTTCGGGACTAGCGGGTCACTACAATGAGCAGTTCTTC.

V gene TRBV4-1 combines with J gene TRBJ1-2, with a possible D match to TRBD1 (6 bases). This CDR3 comprises 13 residues. Trimming removed 1 base at V and 7 bases at J, with 10 bases between. The germline CDR1 and CDR2 sequences are MGHRA and YSYEKL. The DNA of the CDR3 is TGCGCCAGCAGCCAAGTTTTGGGGGCTGGCTACACCTTC. Its protein is CASSQVLGAGYTF.